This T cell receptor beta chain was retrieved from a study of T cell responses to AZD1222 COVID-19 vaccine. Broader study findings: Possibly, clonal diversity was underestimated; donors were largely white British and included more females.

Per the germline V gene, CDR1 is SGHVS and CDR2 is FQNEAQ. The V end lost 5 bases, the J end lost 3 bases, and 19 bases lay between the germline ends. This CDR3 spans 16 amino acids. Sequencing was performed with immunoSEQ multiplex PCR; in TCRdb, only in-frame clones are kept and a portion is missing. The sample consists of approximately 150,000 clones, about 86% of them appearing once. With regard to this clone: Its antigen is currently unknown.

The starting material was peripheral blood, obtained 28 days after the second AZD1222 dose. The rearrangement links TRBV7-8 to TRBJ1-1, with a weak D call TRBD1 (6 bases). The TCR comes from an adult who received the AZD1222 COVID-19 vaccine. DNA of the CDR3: TGTGCCAGCAGCCCCGGACAAGGGGGGTTCTACACTGAAGCTTTCTTT. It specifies CASSPGQGGFYTEAFF.